This T cell receptor beta chain was found in a study of blood T cells in healthy people across ages. Across the whole study: The capture of about one barcoded beta molecule per two T cells was achieved by template switching.

A word on this clonotype: Its antigen is unknown.

Study-level results: Observed TCR beta diversity showed a strong correlation with the percentage of naive T cells as measured by flow cytometry.

The use of a sample-barcoded 5' primer and a J-beta primer mix characterized a second PCR of about 6 to 11 cycles. TCRdb ran MiXCR on the 5' RACE reads and lists one entry per CDR3 protein. The sample shows roughly 680,000 distinct CDR3 sequences, about half of them seen only once. V trimming: 3 bases; J trimming: 1 base; junction bases outside the gene matches: 10. The CDR3 totals 17 residues. Germline CDR1 KGHSH, CDR2 LQKENI. The TCR comes from a woman aged 55-70 years in good health. This sequence joins TRBV18 and TRBJ1-1; 8 bases are shared with TRBD1. Specimen: blood. The CDR3 nucleotides are TGTGCCAGCTCACCTCGTATAACCACAGGGGGGAACACTGAAGCTTTCTTT. Protein: CASSPRITTGGNTEAFF. Full variable domain (missing parts from reference TRBV18 and TRBJ1-1): NAGVMQNPRHLVRRRGQEARLRCSPMKGHSHVYWYRQLPEEGLKFMVYLQKENIIDESGMPKERFSAEFPKEGPSILRIQQVVRGDSAAYFCASSPRITTGGNTEAFFGQGTRLTVV.